These 8 T cell receptor beta chains were sequenced from one sample in a study of T cells after yellow fever vaccination. TCRdb reanalysed the 5' RACE reads using MiXCR and keeps one entry per CDR3 protein. Here the sample spans 360,000 or so distinct CDR3 sequences, around a tenth being singletons. This sample comprised PBMCs, obtained on the day of the first yellow fever vaccination. The receptors shown here come from a man aged 18-30 years who received the YFV17D yellow fever vaccine.

This clonotype was detected only a few times. The genes are TRBV5-6 and TRBJ2-5; TRBD1 matches 7 bases. Unmatched junction bases numbered 5, after V lost 7 bases and J lost 5 bases. Germline loops: CDR1 SGHDT, CDR2 YYEEEE. This CDR3 has 12 residues. The CDR3 reads CASQGVEETQYF. As DNA, the CDR3 is TGTGCCAGCCAGGGGGTTGAGGAGACCCAGTACTTC.

This clonotype turned up a few times. The rearrangement joins TRBV4-3 to TRBJ1-5; 7 bases agree with TRBD1. The CDR3 has 15 residues. V lost 3 bases and J lost 2; bases outside the gene matches: 4. Germline CDR1 and CDR2: LGHNA and YSLEER. CDR3 loop: CASSQEDRGNQPQHF. The CDR3 bases are TGCGCCAGCAGCCAGGAAGACAGGGGCAATCAGCCCCAGCATTTT.

The rearrangement uses TRBV6-6 and TRBJ2-5; D not resolved. CDR1 is MNHNY, CDR2 SVGAGI, per germline (reference sequence). This CDR3 is 12 amino acids long. V was trimmed by 6 bases and J by 4 bases, leaving 9 bases between them. The CDR3 spells CASSQDSETQYF. CDR3 nucleotide sequence: TGTGCCAGCAGCCAAGACTCAGAGACCCAGTACTTC.

This sequence joins TRBV4-1 and TRBJ1-1; D is ambiguous. The CDR3 is made up of 14 amino acids. Germline CDR1 is MGHRA and CDR2 is YSYEKL. V lost 4 bases and J lost 1, with 10 bases in between. CDR3 residues: CASSRMSGNTEAFF. The CDR3 bases are TGCGCCAGCAGCCGTATGTCGGGGAACACTGAAGCTTTCTTT.

The chain uses TRBV7-9 and TRBJ2-5, with D possibly matching TRBD2 (6 bases). Germline values: CDR1 SEHNR, CDR2 FQNEAQ (reference sequence). Trimming stripped 3 bases from V and 1 base from J, with 15 bases between. CDR3 length: 16 residues. Here the CDR3 reads CASSLWRGPLQETQYF. The CDR3 DNA reads TGTGCCAGCAGCTTGTGGCGGGGCCCTCTCCAAGAGACCCAGTACTTC. Based on the CDR3 plus reference TRBV7-9 and TRBJ2-5, the full variable domain is DTGVSQNPRHKITKRGQNVTFRCDPISEHNRLYWYRQTLGQGPEFLTYFQNEAQLEKSRLLSDRFSAERPKGSFSTLEIQRTEQGDSAMYLCASSLWRGPLQETQYFGPGTRLLVL.

This clonotype was picked up a small number of times. The chain couples TRBV27 to TRBJ2-5; TRBD1 or TRBD2 may be the D gene (5 bases each). Germline CDR1 MNHEY, CDR2 SMNVEV (reference sequence). V gave up 2 bases and J gave up 1 base, with 11 bases separating them. This CDR3 has 15 residues. The CDR3 sequence is CASSLRGSSQETQYF. The CDR3 nucleotides read TGTGCCAGCAGTTTACGGGGCAGCTCCCAAGAGACCCAGTACTTC.

This clonotype was detected only a few times. The V and J genes are TRBV5-4 and TRBJ2-2; 9 bases fit TRBD2. CDR1 is SGHNT, CDR2 YYREEE, per germline (reference sequence). The CDR3 totals 16 residues. The V segment lost 4 bases and the J segment 2 bases; nucleotides outside the gene matches: 6. CDR3 in amino acids: CASSDQRGANTGELFF. The DNA of the CDR3 is TGTGCCAGCAGCGACCAGCGGGGGGCTAACACCGGGGAGCTGTTTTTT.

J is TRBJ2-1 and V is TRBV12-5; 7 positions agree with TRBD1. Trimming cost V 3 bases and J 5 bases; bases outside gene matches: 10. Germline CDR1 LGHNT, CDR2 FRNRAP. The CDR3 runs 16 residues. The CDR3 here is CASGFYPGQTDNEQFF. The CDR3 DNA sequence: TGTGCTAGTGGTTTCTATCCGGGACAGACTGACAATGAGCAGTTCTTC.